This record concerns one T cell receptor (beta chain) sequence. Its antigen specificity is not known. No per-base quality is available; no much larger clone lies one base away. This sample is drawn from a study of blood T cell repertoires in COVID-19 (dated by TCRdb to 2018 to 2021). Background on the whole study: Samples covering the acute and convalescent phases of COVID-19 were provided by collaborators in the United States, Italy and Spain. The material from the prospective study consisted of cDNA or gDNA derived from T cells, B-cell-depleted T cells, or PBMCs. Deeply sampled blood TCRbeta repertoires from subjects exposed to, actively infected with, or recovered from COVID-19 were included in the dataset. The repertoires were released in a freely available public database meant as a resource for research on the immune response to SARS-CoV-2. Samples came from the ongoing ImmuneRACE study (first 160 participants) plus 1,254 subjects from 6 global collaborators. The sample metadata nearly always contained a de-identified subject ID, COVID-19 status, age in years and sex. Where HLA class I and class II types were available, the types were taken from metadata supplied by the sample provider, not from assay-based typing. The investigation overall reported the following: Clinical and demographic metadata were provided uncurated, with the amount varying by source and participant.

Via the germline V gene, CDR1 is SNHLY and CDR2 FYNNEI. V is trimmed back by 7 bases and J by 5 bases, and the junction contains 8 bases that no gene match accounts for. Counted from cysteine to phenylalanine, this CDR3 has 14 amino acids. Only CDR3 DNA remains: 42 bases, in frame from the first base. Participants in the prospective study were enrolled through a virtual design, were aged about 18 to 89 years, and lived in about 25 United States geographic areas. In the prospective study, cohorts were assigned on the basis of participant-reported clinical history obtained from a screening survey and a study questionnaire. Exposed participants had been in contact, within 2 weeks of entering the study, with a person who had a PCR-confirmed or clinician-diagnosed case of COVID-19. In the prospective study, whole blood, serum and a nasopharyngeal or oropharyngeal swab were collected from each participant by mobile phlebotomists. Over a roughly 2-month period, participants in the prospective study had the option of providing additional blood draws and questionnaires. Blood samples from the prospective study were shipped frozen or at room temperature prior to DNA extraction.

The immunoSEQ Assay, a bias-controlled multiplex PCR, was used to amplify TCRbeta CDR3 regions from genomic DNA. As for how the authors treated the data: Within the assay, amplification of reference gene primers was used to estimate how many nucleated cells each sample contained. Sequence reads were collapsed and filtered to measure the absolute abundance of every unique TCRbeta CDR3 rearrangement. For each sample, productive Simpson clonality was calculated by taking the square root of Simpson's diversity index across productive rearrangements. The source is immuneACCESS, and TCRdb retained only in-frame sequences with V and J called. Part of the clones is not carried over; for the studies checked, unresolved V genes explain less than half of this, and the remainder is unexplained. V, J and clone size are taken as reported in that table, and D and trimming were inferred from the DNA itself. The sample contains about 220,000 clones, about four fifths of them found a single time. Less than 4% of the sample comes from the top ten.

This clonotype was obtained from a woman in her thirties or forties who had been exposed to COVID-19. The source material was PBMCs or T cells enriched from blood (not recorded which). Recombination joined TRBV2 with TRBJ2-5; 9 central nucleotides agree with TRBD2. The DNA reads TGTGCCAGCAAGGTAGCGGGGGCCTCGGAGACCCAGTACTTC. It is translated as CASKVAGASETQYF.